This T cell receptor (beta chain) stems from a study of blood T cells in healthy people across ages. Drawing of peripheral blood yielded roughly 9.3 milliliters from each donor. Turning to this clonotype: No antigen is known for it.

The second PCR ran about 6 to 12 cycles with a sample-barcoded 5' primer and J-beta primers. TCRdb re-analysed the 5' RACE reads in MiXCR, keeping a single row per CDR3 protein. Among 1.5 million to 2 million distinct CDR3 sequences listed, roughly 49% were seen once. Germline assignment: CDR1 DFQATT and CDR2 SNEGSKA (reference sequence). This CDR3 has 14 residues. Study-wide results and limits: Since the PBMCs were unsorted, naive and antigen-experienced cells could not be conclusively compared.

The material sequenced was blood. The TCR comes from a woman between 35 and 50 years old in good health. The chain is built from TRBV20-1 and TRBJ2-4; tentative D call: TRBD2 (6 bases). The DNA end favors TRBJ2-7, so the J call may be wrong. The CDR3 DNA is TGCAGTGCTAGCTCATTAGCGGCGACCTACGAGCAGTACTTC. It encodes CSASSLAATYEQYF.